This T cell receptor (beta chain) originates from a study of monozygotic twins with inflammatory bowel disease. CDR3 length equals 13 residues. Germline CDR1 reads DFQATT; CDR2 reads SNEGSKA (reference sequence). For each CDR3 protein, TCRdb gives one entry from its re-call of the 5' RACE reads, without DNA. This repertoire includes about 160,000 distinct CDR3 sequences. Whole blood served as the source of total RNA, and no T cell sorting took place. The chain has TRBV20-1 and TRBJ1-5; lacking DNA, the TRBD1 call made by TCRdb goes unchecked. Sequencing was done on a sample of blood. The TCR was taken from a human donor with ulcerative colitis or Crohn's disease, or a healthy co-twin of an affected twin (not recorded which). CDR3 residues: CSARDGGGQPQHF.